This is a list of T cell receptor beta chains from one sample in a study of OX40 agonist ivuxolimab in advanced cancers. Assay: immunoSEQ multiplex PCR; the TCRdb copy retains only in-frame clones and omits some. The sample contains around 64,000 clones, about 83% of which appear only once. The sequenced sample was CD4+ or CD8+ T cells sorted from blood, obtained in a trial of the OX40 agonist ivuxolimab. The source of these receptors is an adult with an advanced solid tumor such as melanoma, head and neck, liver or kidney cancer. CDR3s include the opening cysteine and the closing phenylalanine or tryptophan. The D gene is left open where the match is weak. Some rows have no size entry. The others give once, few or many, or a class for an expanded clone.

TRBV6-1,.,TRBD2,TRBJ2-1,CASSGTGGHYNEQFF,TGTGCCAGCAGTGGAACGGGAGGACACTACAATGAGCAGTTCTTC
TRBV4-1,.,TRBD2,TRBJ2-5,CASSQERGGRQETQYF,TGCGCCAGCAGCCAAGAACGCGGGGGGCGACAAGAGACCCAGTACTTC
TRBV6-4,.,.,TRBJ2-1,CASSDWGGPHNEQFF,TGTGCCAGCAGTGACTGGGGGGGGCCCCACAATGAGCAGTTCTTC
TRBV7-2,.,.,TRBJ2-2,CASSSPGLRGTGELFF,TGTGCCAGCAGCTCGCCGGGACTCCGAGGGACCGGGGAGCTGTTTTTT
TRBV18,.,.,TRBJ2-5,CASSPGTGKETQYF,TGTGCCAGCTCACCAGGGACTGGGAAAGAGACCCAGTACTTC
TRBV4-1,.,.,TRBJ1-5,CASGQDWGNQPQHF,TGCGCCAGCGGCCAAGATTGGGGGAATCAGCCCCAGCATTTT
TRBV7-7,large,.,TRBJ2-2,CASSPQTGDTGELFF,TGTGCTAGCAGCCCCCAGACGGGAGACACCGGGGAGCTGTTTTTT
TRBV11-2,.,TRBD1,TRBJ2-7,CASRGQGLSSYEQYF,TGTGCCAGCAGGGGACAGGGCCTGAGCTCCTACGAGCAGTACTTC
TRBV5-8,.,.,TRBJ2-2,CASSGGGRWTGELFF,TGTGCCAGCAGCGGAGGTGGGAGGTGGACCGGGGAGCTGTTTTTT
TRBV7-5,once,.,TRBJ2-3,CARSLGSRESTDTQYF,TGTGCCAGAAGCCTAGGGAGCAGGGAGAGCACAGATACGCAGTATTTT
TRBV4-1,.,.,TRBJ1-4,CASTVTGRSNEKLFF,TGCGCCAGCACCGTGACCGGGAGGTCTAATGAAAAACTGTTTTTT
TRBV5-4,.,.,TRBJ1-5,CASSLESGGPQHF,TGTGCCAGCAGCTTGGAGTCTGGGGGGCCCCAGCATTTT
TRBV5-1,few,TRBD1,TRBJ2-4,CASLYRDRFLAKNIQYF,TGCGCCAGCCTATACCGGGACAGATTTTTAGCCAAAAACATTCAGTACTTC
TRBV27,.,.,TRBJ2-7,CASSLPGAATYEQYF,TGTGCCAGCAGTTTACCCGGGGCCGCTACCTACGAGCAGTACTTC
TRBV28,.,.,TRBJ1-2,CASSGRLVGYTF,TGTGCCAGCAGTGGGAGGTTGGTTGGCTACACCTTC
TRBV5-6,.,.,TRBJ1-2,CASSSYRVRNGYTF,TGTGCCAGCAGCTCGTACAGGGTGAGAAATGGCTACACCTTC
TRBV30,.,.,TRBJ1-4,CAWSTGPANEKLFF,TGTGCCTGGAGTACAGGGCCGGCTAATGAAAAACTGTTTTTT
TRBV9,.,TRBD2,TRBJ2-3,CASSVESSGRAYPDTQYF,TGTGCCAGCAGCGTAGAGTCTAGCGGGAGGGCCTACCCAGATACGCAGTATTTT
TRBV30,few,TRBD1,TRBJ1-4,CACTGGSAEKLFF,TGTGCCTGCACAGGGGGCTCGGCAGAAAAACTGTTTTTT
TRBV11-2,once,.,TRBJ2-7,CASSSGLTPYEQYF,TGTGCCAGCAGCTCAGGACTGACTCCCTACGAGCAGTACTTC
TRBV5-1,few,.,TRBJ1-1,CASSWGGMNTEAFF,TGCGCCAGCAGCTGGGGGGGTATGAACACTGAAGCTTTCTTT
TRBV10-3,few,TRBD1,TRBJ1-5,CAIRSTGGQPQHF,TGTGCCATCAGATCGACAGGGGGCCAGCCCCAGCATTTT
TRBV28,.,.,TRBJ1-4,CASSSEGVVTNEKLFF,TGTGCCAGCAGTTCTGAGGGGGTGGTAACTAATGAAAAACTGTTTTTT
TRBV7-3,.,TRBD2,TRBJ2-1,CASSPRGSGRANEQFF,TGTGCCAGCAGCCCCCGGGGTAGCGGGAGGGCAAATGAGCAGTTCTTC
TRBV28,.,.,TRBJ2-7,CASIWRGRWGQQYF,TGTGCCAGCATTTGGAGGGGTCGCTGGGGACAGCAGTACTTC
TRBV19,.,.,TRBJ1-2,CASSPQEQRVNGYTF,TGTGCCAGTAGTCCACAGGAGCAGCGGGTAAATGGCTACACCTTC
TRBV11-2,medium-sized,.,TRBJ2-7,CASSNRDLTYEQYF,TGTGCCAGCAGCAACAGGGATTTGACCTACGAGCAGTACTTC
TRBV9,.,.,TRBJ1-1,CASSVQRGTEAFF,TGTGCCAGCAGCGTCCAAAGGGGCACTGAAGCTTTCTTT
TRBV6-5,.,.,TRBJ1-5,CASSYSGSNQPQHF,TGTGCCAGCAGTTACTCGGGCAGCAATCAGCCCCAGCATTTT
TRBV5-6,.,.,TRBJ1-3,CASSLAPGNTIYF,TGTGCCAGCAGCTTGGCCCCGGGAAACACCATATATTTT
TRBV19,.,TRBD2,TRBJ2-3,CASSPGRGGATDTQYF,TGTGCCAGTAGCCCTGGTCGCGGGGGGGCAACAGATACGCAGTATTTT
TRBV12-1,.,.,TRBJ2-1,CASSLDSYNEQFF,TGTGCCAGCAGCTTGGACAGTTACAATGAGCAGTTCTTC
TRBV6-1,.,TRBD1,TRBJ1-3,CASRDREWATIYF,TGTGCCAGCCGAGACAGGGAGTGGGCCACCATATATTTT
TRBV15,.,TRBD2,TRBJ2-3,CATSRALLSGSTDTQYF,TGTGCCACCAGCAGAGCGTTACTTAGCGGGAGCACAGATACGCAGTATTTT
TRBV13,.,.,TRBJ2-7,CASSLRGGGPIEQYF,TGTGCCAGCAGCTTAAGGGGTGGGGGACCCATCGAGCAGTACTTC
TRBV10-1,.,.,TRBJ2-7,CASSHGGEQYF,TGCGCCAGCAGCCACGGGGGCGAGCAGTACTTC
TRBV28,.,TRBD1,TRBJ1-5,CASSSGQGVDQPQHF,TGTGCCAGCAGTTCCGGACAGGGGGTAGATCAGCCCCAGCATTTT
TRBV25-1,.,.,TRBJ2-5,CASTLSGDQETQYF,TGTGCCAGCACCCTATCCGGGGATCAAGAGACCCAGTACTTC
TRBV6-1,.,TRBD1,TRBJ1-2,CASSESGRGRGSGYTF,TGTGCCAGCAGTGAATCTGGTAGGGGGCGCGGGTCTGGCTACACCTTC
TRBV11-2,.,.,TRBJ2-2,CASSLQGPGELFF,TGTGCCAGCAGCCTACAGGGACCCGGGGAGCTGTTTTTT
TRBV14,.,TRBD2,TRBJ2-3,CASSQDSGGTDTQYF,TGTGCCAGCAGCCAAGACTCGGGGGGGACAGATACGCAGTATTTT
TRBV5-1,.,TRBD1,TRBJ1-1,CASSTGQGMGTEAFF,TGCGCCAGCAGCACCGGACAGGGAATGGGCACTGAAGCTTTCTTT
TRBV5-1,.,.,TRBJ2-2,CASSFRTGSDTGELFF,TGCGCCAGCAGCTTCCGTACAGGGTCGGACACCGGGGAGCTGTTTTTT
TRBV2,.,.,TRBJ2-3,CASSASTDTQYF,TGTGCCAGCTCAGCTAGCACAGATACGCAGTATTTT
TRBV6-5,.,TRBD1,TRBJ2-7,CASRNPGQGSYEQYF,TGTGCCAGCAGAAACCCGGGACAGGGGTCCTACGAGCAGTACTTC
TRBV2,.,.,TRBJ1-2,CASSDRRYYGYTF,TGTGCCAGCAGCGACAGGCGATACTATGGCTACACCTTC
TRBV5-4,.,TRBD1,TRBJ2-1,CASRPQGSDNEQFF,TGTGCCAGCAGGCCACAGGGGAGCGACAATGAGCAGTTCTTC
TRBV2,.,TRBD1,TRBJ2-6,CAGRTGLSGANVLTF,TGTGCCGGAAGGACAGGGCTATCTGGGGCCAACGTCCTGACTTTC